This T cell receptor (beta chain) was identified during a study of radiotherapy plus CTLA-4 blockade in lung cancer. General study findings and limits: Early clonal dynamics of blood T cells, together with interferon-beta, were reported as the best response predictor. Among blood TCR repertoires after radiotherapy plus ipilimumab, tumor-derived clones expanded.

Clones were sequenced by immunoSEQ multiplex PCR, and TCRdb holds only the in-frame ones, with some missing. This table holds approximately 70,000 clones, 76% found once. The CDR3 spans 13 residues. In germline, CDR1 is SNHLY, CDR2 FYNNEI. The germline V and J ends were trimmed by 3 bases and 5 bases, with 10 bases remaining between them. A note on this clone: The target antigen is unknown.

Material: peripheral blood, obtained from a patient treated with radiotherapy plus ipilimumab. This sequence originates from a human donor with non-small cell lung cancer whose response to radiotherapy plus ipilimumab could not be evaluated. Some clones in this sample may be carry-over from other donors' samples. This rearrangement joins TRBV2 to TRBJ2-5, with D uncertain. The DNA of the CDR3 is TGTGCCAGCAGTGACTCGGGTCGGGAGACCCAGTACTTC. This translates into CASSDSGRETQYF.